Each of the 31 T cell receptor beta chains below was sequenced from the same sample in a study of OX40 agonist ivuxolimab in advanced cancers. Sequencing was performed with immunoSEQ multiplex PCR; in TCRdb, only in-frame clones are kept and a portion is missing. The sample gives about 130,000 clones, 85% to 95% of which show up once; 1% is in the top ten. This sample comprised CD4+ or CD8+ T cells sorted from blood, obtained in a trial of the OX40 agonist ivuxolimab. The receptors originated from an adult with an advanced solid tumor such as melanoma, head and neck, liver or kidney cancer.

Worth noting for this clone: The same CDR3 can be traced to other DNA sequences in this sample. The J gene is TRBJ2-7, the V gene TRBV20-1, with D possibly TRBD2 on 6 matching bases. The CDR3 has 11 amino acids. The V end lost 6 bases, the J end lost 2 bases, and 8 bases lay between the germline ends. Germline lookup yields CDR1 DFQATT and CDR2 SNEGSKA (reference sequence). CDR3 residues: CSARGTYEQYF. In nucleotides, the CDR3 is TGCAGTGCCCGGGGGACCTACGAGCAGTACTTC.

V gene TRBV6-5 combines with J gene TRBJ2-3, with TRBD1 matching 9 bases. Germline V gene lookup returns CDR1 MNHEY and CDR2 SVGAGI. CDR3 length: 15 residues. Trimming cost V 6 bases and J 4 bases; bases outside gene matches: 8. This CDR3 is CASRNRGLQADTQYF. DNA for the CDR3: TGTGCCAGCAGAAACAGGGGGCTACAGGCAGATACGCAGTATTTT.

This chain joins TRBV9 and TRBJ1-1; TRBD1 might be the D (5 bases). V was shortened by 1 base and J by 1 base, with 11 bases between the two germline ends. This CDR3 has 15 residues. Germline V gene lookup returns CDR1 SGDLS and CDR2 YYNGEE. The CDR3: CASSVLGPGNTEAFF. CDR3 DNA sequence: TGTGCCAGCAGCGTATTGGGACCTGGGAACACTGAAGCTTTCTTT.

This sequence joins TRBV2 and TRBJ1-5; D unclear. The germline CDR1 and CDR2 sequences are SNHLY and FYNNEI. The CDR3 length is 13 residues. Deletions cut 8 bases from V and 7 bases from J, with 15 bases between. The CDR3: CASLLERRQPQHF. Here the CDR3 DNA reads TGTGCCAGCCTACTCGAGAGACGACAGCCCCAGCATTTT.

The chain recombines TRBV20-1 with TRBJ2-1, with no clear D. Trimming stripped 4 bases from V and 9 bases from J, with 7 bases between. The CDR3 covers 10 residues. The germline CDR1 and CDR2 sequences are DFQATT and SNEGSKA (reference sequence). The CDR3 coding sequence is TGCAGTGCTACTCTGGGTGAGCAGTTCTTC. This encodes CSATLGEQFF.

The chain joins TRBV6-6 to TRBJ1-2; D is undetermined. Germline values: CDR1 MNHNY, CDR2 SVGAGI (reference sequence). The CDR3 is 14 residues long. The CDR3 DNA reads as TGTGTAACCAAAACGACGGGAGCTAACTATGGCTACACCTTC. Amino acids: CVTKTTGANYGYTF.

V gene TRBV2 combines with J gene TRBJ1-1; no reliable D call. Germline assignment: CDR1 SNHLY and CDR2 FYNNEI. CDR3 length: 13 amino acids. V lost 4 bases and J lost 2, with 8 bases in between. DNA for the CDR3: TGTGCCAGCAGTGTCGAGACTAACACTGAAGCTTTCTTT. Translated, it gives CASSVETNTEAFF.

This chain joins TRBV6-5 and TRBJ1-1; the D is unclear. Trimming cost V 2 bases and J 3 bases, with 7 bases left between them. The CDR3 contains 13 residues. The germline CDR1 and CDR2 sequences are MNHEY and SVGAGI. CDR3 nucleotide sequence: TGTGCCAGCAGTTACAGGGTCGACACTGAAGCTTTCTTT. Protein product: CASSYRVDTEAFF.

The chain carries TRBV4-1 and TRBJ1-4, with D tentatively TRBD1 (6 bases). Germline V gene data show CDR1 as MGHRA and CDR2 as YSYEKL. V lost 4 bases, J lost 7 bases, and 16 bases lay in between. This CDR3 is 15 amino acids long. CDR3 nucleotides: TGCGCCAGCAGCCGACCAGGGGTGAATGGTGAAAAACTGTTTTTT. Translating it yields CASSRPGVNGEKLFF.

This clone was observed a few times. V and J are TRBV7-9 and TRBJ1-6; D not certain. From germline, CDR1 is SEHNR and CDR2 FQNEAQ (reference sequence). V lost 5 bases to trimming and J lost 10 bases, with 15 bases between them. CDR3 size: 14 residues. The CDR3 loop is CASSGVGLESPLHF. CDR3 nucleotides: TGTGCCAGCAGCGGGGTGGGGTTAGAATCACCCCTCCACTTT.

V usage is TRBV5-1 and J usage is TRBJ1-1; a weak D match, TRBD1 (5 bases). This CDR3 is 11 amino acids long. V lost 2 bases to trimming and J lost 10 bases, with 9 bases between them. Germline V gene sequence: CDR1 SGHRS, CDR2 YFSETQ. The CDR3 region is CASSLGAGAFF. The CDR3 DNA follows: TGCGCCAGCAGCTTAGGGGCAGGAGCTTTCTTT.

Comment on this clone: This sample includes further DNA sequences coding for the same CDR3. The V gene is TRBV6-5, the J gene TRBJ2-7; TRBD1 matches at 10 bases. V was clipped by 5 bases and J by 3 bases; unmatched bases: 1. Germline CDR1 is MNHEY and CDR2 is SVGAGI. The CDR3 has 13 residues. The CDR3 here is CASSRDRGYEQYF. DNA of the CDR3: TGTGCCAGCAGTCGGGACAGGGGCTACGAGCAGTACTTC.

The DNA of the CDR3 is TGTGCCAGCAGGAGCATGATACAGGGGGCGACCGGGGAGCTGTTTTTT. Its protein product is CASRSMIQGATGELFF. This chain uses TRBV7-2 with TRBJ2-2; TRBD1 matches at 9 bases. Germline values: CDR1 SGHTA, CDR2 FQGNSA. This CDR3 is built from 16 residues. Losses at the gene ends were 6 bases for V and 5 bases for J; bases not matched to a gene: 10.

V gene TRBV6-1 combines with J gene TRBJ1-2; D is unclear. Germline lookup yields CDR1 MNHNS and CDR2 SASEGT. V was clipped by 2 bases and J by 4 bases, with 11 bases between them. The CDR3 is 14 residues long. In DNA form, the CDR3 reads TGTGCCAGCAGTGAATCGGGGTCAGGCTATGGCTACACCTTC. It is translated as CASSESGSGYGYTF.

The rearrangement joins TRBV5-1 to TRBJ2-4, with D possibly TRBD2 on 6 matching bases. V lost 1 base and J lost 8, with 19 bases in between. Looked up from germline, CDR1 is SGHRS and CDR2 is YFSETQ. The CDR3 sequence is 16 residues long. CDR3 DNA: TGCGCCAGCAGCTTGCAGCGGGTGGCTATGGGGGACATTCAGTACTTC. Translation: CASSLQRVAMGDIQYF.

V usage is TRBV19 and J usage is TRBJ2-5, with D possibly being TRBD2 (6 bases). Germline loops: CDR1 LNHDA, CDR2 SQIVND (reference sequence). V was trimmed by 7 bases and J by 4 bases, leaving 13 bases between them. This CDR3 comprises 13 residues. This chain's CDR3 is CASTQVGGETQYF. As DNA, the CDR3 is TGTGCCAGTACCCAGGTCGGGGGAGAGACCCAGTACTTC.

This sequence joins TRBV18 and TRBJ1-4; D remains unclear. The CDR3 consists of 14 residues. Per germline, CDR1 KGHSH and CDR2 LQKENI. V shed 6 bases and J shed 0 bases, with 8 bases lying between them. The CDR3 nucleotides are TGTGCCAGCTCCCCAGCCACAACTAATGAAAAACTGTTTTTT. Translation: CASSPATTNEKLFF.

The gene calls are TRBV7-2 and TRBJ2-6; D is ambiguous. The CDR3 extends over 11 amino acids. V shed 4 bases and J shed 9 bases, with 4 bases lying between them. From germline, CDR1 is SGHTA and CDR2 FQGNSA. As DNA, the CDR3 is TGTGCCAGCAGCTCCCGCAACGTCCTGACTTTC. Residues: CASSSRNVLTF.

The count of this clone is one. The chain joins TRBV7-2 to TRBJ2-1; TRBD2 is a possible D gene (5 bases). The CDR3 is 13 amino acids. Trimming stripped 2 bases from V and 4 bases from J, with 6 bases between. The V gene's germline CDR1 is SGHTA and CDR2 FQGNSA. The CDR3 nucleotides read TGTGCCAGCAGCTTAAGGAGGTACAATGAGCAGTTCTTC. This sequence encodes CASSLRRYNEQFF.

This chain joins TRBV5-4 and TRBJ2-6, with D hard to call. Trimming removed 0 bases from V and 0 bases from J, with 1 base in between. CDR1 SGHNT and CDR2 YYREEE come from the germline V gene (reference sequence). This CDR3 is 14 amino acids long. Here the CDR3 DNA reads TGTGCCAGCAGCTTGGACTCTGGGGCCAACGTCCTGACTTTC. It translates to CASSLDSGANVLTF.

The J gene is TRBJ2-7, the V gene TRBV19; no firm D call. This CDR3 has 15 amino acids. V gave up 1 base and J gave up 3 bases, with 13 bases separating them. The V gene's germline CDR1 is LNHDA and CDR2 SQIVND (reference sequence). This CDR3 reads CASSIAASLLYEQYF. CDR3 DNA: TGTGCCAGTAGTATAGCGGCTTCCCTCCTCTACGAGCAGTACTTC.

This rearrangement joins TRBV9 to TRBJ1-4; D might be TRBD1 (6 bases). Trimming removed 0 bases from V and 2 bases from J, with 8 bases in between. The CDR3 runs 15 residues. Germline V gene lookup returns CDR1 SGDLS and CDR2 YYNGEE. The CDR3 DNA is TGTGCCAGCAGCGTAGGGGGGCTGACTAATGAAAAACTGTTTTTT. Translating gives CASSVGGLTNEKLFF. Full variable domain (outside the CDR3, taken from reference TRBV9 and TRBJ1-4): DSGVTQTPKHLITATGQRVTLRCSPRSGDLSVYWYQQSLDQGLQFLIQYYNGEERAKGNILERFSAQQFPDLHSELNLSSLELGDSALYFCASSVGGLTNEKLFFGSGTQLSVL.

V gene TRBV5-1 combines with J gene TRBJ1-2; 8 positions agree with TRBD1. Germline CDR1 is SGHRS and CDR2 is YFSETQ. The V segment lost 6 bases and the J segment 8 bases; nucleotides outside the gene matches: 6. This CDR3 spans 12 amino acids. The CDR3 region is CASTHDRGGYTF. The CDR3 DNA is TGCGCCAGCACCCATGACAGGGGCGGCTACACCTTC.

V gene TRBV18 combines with J gene TRBJ1-1; D possibly corresponds to TRBD1 (6 bases). Trimming pared 2 bases from V and 5 bases from J, leaving 9 bases between. Germline-derived CDR1 and CDR2 are KGHSH and LQKENI. The CDR3 covers 13 residues. CDR3 DNA: TGTGCCAGCTCACCATCAGGGGTGACTGAAGCTTTCTTT. Translation gives CASSPSGVTEAFF.

This chain uses TRBV7-2 with TRBJ2-7, with a tentative D call TRBD2 (6 bases). Trimming took 2 bases from V and 7 from J, leaving 12 bases between them. The length of the CDR3 is 13 residues. CDR1 and CDR2 (germline): SGHTA, FQGNSA. The CDR3 DNA reads TGTGCCAGCAGCTTACTACAGGAGGGGGAGCAGTACTTC. Translating it yields CASSLLQEGEQYF.

V is TRBV4-3 and J is TRBJ2-7, with D hard to call. The CDR3 length is 14 residues. Germline V gene lookup returns CDR1 LGHNA and CDR2 YSLEER. Trimming took 0 bases from V and 2 from J, leaving 8 bases between them. The CDR3 loop reads CASSQDPGPYEQYF. CDR3 nucleotides: TGCGCCAGCAGCCAAGATCCAGGACCCTACGAGCAGTACTTC.

V usage is TRBV15 and J usage is TRBJ1-1; 7 nucleotides match TRBD1. Germline loops: CDR1 LNHNV, CDR2 YYDKDF (reference sequence). This CDR3 has 13 amino acids. The ends lost 5 bases at V and 4 bases at J; junction bases unmatched: 4. DNA of the CDR3: TGTGCCACCAGCCCCAGGGGGTCCACTGAAGCTTTCTTT. Its translation: CATSPRGSTEAFF.

The CDR3 nucleotides read TGTGCCAGCAGCGCCAGGGACAGGGCTAGCGCTTTCTTT. As protein: CASSARDRASAFF. The genes are TRBV6-5 and TRBJ1-1; 9 nucleotides match TRBD1. The CDR3 is made up of 13 amino acids. Looked up from germline, CDR1 is MNHEY and CDR2 is SVGAGI. J was trimmed by 11 bases and V by 6 bases; bases with no gene match: 10.

This rearrangement joins TRBV4-3 to TRBJ1-2, with D possibly TRBD1 on 5 matching bases. The CDR3 loop spans 13 amino acids. Germline V gene sequence: CDR1 LGHNA, CDR2 YSLEER. V lost 1 base and J 7 bases, leaving 10 bases between the germline ends. CDR3 in amino acids: CASSQVTGRGYTF. The CDR3 nucleotides read TGCGCCAGCAGCCAAGTAACAGGTCGTGGCTACACCTTC.

Worth noting for this clone: One junction end does not reproduce the germline sequence, and a read error may be involved. V usage is TRBV2 and J usage is TRBJ2-1; D is uncertain. Germline V gives CDR1 SNHLY, CDR2 FYNNEI. CDR3 length: 13 residues. The CDR3 DNA reads TGTGCCAGCAGCGTCTCCTCCGACAATGAGCAGTTCTTC. Its translation is CASSVSSDNEQFF.

Only one count was recorded for this clone. The CDR3 sequence is CASSPNAGVGYTF. In DNA form, the CDR3 reads TGTGCCAGCAGCCCCAATGCGGGGGTGGGCTACACCTTC. V is TRBV9 and J is TRBJ1-2; D possibly corresponds to TRBD1 (5 bases). The V and J ends lost 4 bases and 8 bases respectively, with 15 bases between them. The length of the CDR3 is 13 residues. Germline V gene lookup returns CDR1 SGDLS and CDR2 YYNGEE.